This T cell receptor (beta chain) comes out of a study of Tregs in tolerant kidney transplant recipients. The table came from immunoSEQ multiplex PCR; TCRdb's copy has only in-frame clones and leaves some out. The repertoire holds 62,000 or so clones, with more than 95% as singletons. Germline assignment: CDR1 KGHSH and CDR2 LQKENI. Trimming stripped 3 bases from V and 8 bases from J, with 11 bases between. The CDR3 runs to 14 residues. The V and J genes are TRBV18 and TRBJ1-6, with a possible D match to TRBD1 (6 bases). This receptor was identified in a human donor who received a combined kidney and bone marrow transplant. This specimen was Tregs from blood, taken before the transplant. The CDR3 protein is CASSPRRGDSPLHF. The CDR3 coding sequence is TGTGCCAGCTCACCGCGCAGGGGTGATTCACCCCTCCACTTT.